This T cell receptor beta chain is drawn from a study of blood T cell repertoires in COVID-19. As for the study in general: Acute-phase and convalescent COVID-19 samples originated in the United States, Italy and Spain. Sample material is recorded as cDNA or gDNA derived from T cells, B-cell-depleted T cells, or PBMCs.

Repertoires were generated with immunoSEQ multiplex PCR, while TCRdb's copy carries only in-frame clones and drops some. This sample yields approximately 21,000 clones, of which 65% to 80% are seen a single time; roughly a fifth belongs to the top ten. The germline gives CDR1 LGHDT, CDR2 YNNKEL (reference sequence). The V gene lost 0 bases and the J gene lost 13 bases, with 13 bases spanning the gap. This CDR3 spans 13 amino acids. The chain couples TRBV3-1 (or the pseudogene TRBV3-2) to TRBJ2-1, with D possibly being TRBD1 (5 bases). The material sequenced was peripheral blood. The receptor comes from a human donor in a cohort sampled during active or convalescent COVID-19. In DNA, the CDR3 is TGTGCCAGCAGCCAAGATCCTGAGACAGATCAGTTCTTC. Translating gives CASSQDPETDQFF.